A selection of T cell receptor beta chains follows, all from one sample in a study of shared clonotypes between healthy human individuals. Generated by immunoSEQ multiplex PCR, the TCRdb table keeps only in-frame clones and is missing some. The sample holds approximately 2.5 million clones, more than 85% seen once. Sequencing was performed on naive CD4+ T cells from PBMCs. Every receptor here comes from a man younger than 30 in good health. Some clones in this sample may be carry-over from other donors' samples. Each CDR3 is given with its conserved first and last residue. A D gene is named only where the DNA matches it firmly. Expanded clones get a size class; other rows say once, few or many, or leave the size out.

j_call	d_call	v_call	clone_size	cdr3_nt	cdr3_aa
TRBJ1-3	NA	TRBV6-5	NA	TGTGCCAGCAGGCCGAAGGCCTCCTCTGGAAACACCATATATTTT	CASRPKASSGNTIYF
TRBJ1-5	NA	TRBV6-1	NA	TGTGCCAGCAGAATGGCAGGGCCGCCCCAGCATTTT	CASRMAGPPQHF
TRBJ2-1	NA	TRBV19	NA	TGTGCCAGTAGTATACGAGGACTGGCAGGGGAGCAGTTCTTC	CASSIRGLAGEQFF
TRBJ1-4	NA	TRBV2	NA	TGTGCCAGCAGTGACATAGGGGATACGTGGACTAATGAAAAACTGTTTTTT	CASSDIGDTWTNEKLFF
TRBJ2-1	TRBD2	TRBV28	NA	TGTGCCAGCAGCACGCCGGCTAGCGGGAGTCGTGAGCAGTTCTTC	CASSTPASGSREQFF
TRBJ2-7	TRBD1	TRBV6-6	NA	TGTGCCAGCAGTTACACCTCCGGGACAGGCCCCTTCGAGCAGTACTTC	CASSYTSGTGPFEQYF
TRBJ1-4	NA	TRBV27	NA	TGTGCCAGCAGACCTCTCGGAGGGGACGAAAAACTGTTTTTT	CASRPLGGDEKLFF
TRBJ1-2	NA	TRBV27	once	TGTGCCAGCAGTCCCGGGGGCCGCCCATCCTATGGCTACACCTTC	CASSPGGRPSYGYTF
TRBJ2-4	TRBD2	TRBV4-2	NA	TGTGCCAGCAGCCAAGATCCTAGCGGCCGGCAACTAGCCAAAAACATTCAGTACTTC	CASSQDPSGRQLAKNIQYF
TRBJ2-5	TRBD2	TRBV7-2	NA	TGTGCCAGCAGCTCCGTAGCGGGAGGGGTTGAGACCCAGTACTTC	CASSSVAGGVETQYF
TRBJ2-2	NA	TRBV6-1	NA	TGTGCCAGCAGCCTAATTCCCGGGGGCACCGGGGAGCTGTTTTTT	CASSLIPGGTGELFF
TRBJ2-1	NA	TRBV11-2	NA	TGTGCCAGCAGCTTATATTTCAGCTGGCGGAACTACAATGAGCAGTTCTTC	CASSLYFSWRNYNEQFF
TRBJ2-6	NA	TRBV28	NA	TGTGCCAGCAGTTTAACCCCCGGACTGTACTCTGGGGCCAACGTCCTGACTTTC	CASSLTPGLYSGANVLTF
TRBJ2-7	NA	TRBV28	NA	TGTGCCAGCAGTTTACGGGGCAGCTACGAGCAGTACTTC	CASSLRGSYEQYF